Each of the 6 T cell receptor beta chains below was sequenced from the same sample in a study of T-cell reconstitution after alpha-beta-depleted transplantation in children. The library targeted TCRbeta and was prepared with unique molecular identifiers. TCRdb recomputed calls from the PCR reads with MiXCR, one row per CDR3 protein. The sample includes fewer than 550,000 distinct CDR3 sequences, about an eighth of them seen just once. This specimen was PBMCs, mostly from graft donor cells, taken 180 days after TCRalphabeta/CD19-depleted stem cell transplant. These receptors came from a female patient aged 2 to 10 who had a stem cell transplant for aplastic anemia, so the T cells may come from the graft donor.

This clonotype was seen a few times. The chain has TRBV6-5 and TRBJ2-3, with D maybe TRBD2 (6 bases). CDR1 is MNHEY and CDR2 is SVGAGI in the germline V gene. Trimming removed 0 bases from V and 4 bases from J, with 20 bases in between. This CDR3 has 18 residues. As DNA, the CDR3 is TGTGCCAGCAGTTACTCGGAAACGGGAGTACAAGGGCCAGATACGCAGTATTTT. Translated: CASSYSETGVQGPDTQYF.

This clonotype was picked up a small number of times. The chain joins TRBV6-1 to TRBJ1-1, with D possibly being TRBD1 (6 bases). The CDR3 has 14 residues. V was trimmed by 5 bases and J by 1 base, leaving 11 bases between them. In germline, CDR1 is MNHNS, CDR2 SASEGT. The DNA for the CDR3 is TGTGCCAGCAGTCAACAGGGCCCGAACACTGAAGCTTTCTTT. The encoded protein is CASSQQGPNTEAFF.

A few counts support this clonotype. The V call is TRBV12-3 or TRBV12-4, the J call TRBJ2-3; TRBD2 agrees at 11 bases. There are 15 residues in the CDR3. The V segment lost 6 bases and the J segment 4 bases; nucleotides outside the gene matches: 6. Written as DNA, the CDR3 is TGTGCCAGCAGCCCAAGACTAGCGGGATCAGATACGCAGTATTTT. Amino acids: CASSPRLAGSDTQYF.

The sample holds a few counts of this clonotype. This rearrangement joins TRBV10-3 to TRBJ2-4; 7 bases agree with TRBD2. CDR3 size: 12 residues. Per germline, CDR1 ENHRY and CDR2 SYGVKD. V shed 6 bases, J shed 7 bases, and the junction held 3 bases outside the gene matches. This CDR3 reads CAISPGGNIQYF. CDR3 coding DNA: TGTGCCATCAGCCCCGGGGGGAACATTCAGTACTTC.

The CDR3 sequence: CASSIGGTSPSYNEQFF. DNA of the CDR3: TGTGCCAGTAGTATAGGGGGGACTAGCCCATCCTACAATGAGCAGTTCTTC. The chain recombines TRBV19 with TRBJ2-1; 9 bases map to TRBD2. The CDR3 totals 17 residues. Losses at the gene ends were 1 base for V and 1 base for J; bases not matched to a gene: 5. Germline CDR1 is LNHDA and CDR2 is SQIVND (reference sequence).

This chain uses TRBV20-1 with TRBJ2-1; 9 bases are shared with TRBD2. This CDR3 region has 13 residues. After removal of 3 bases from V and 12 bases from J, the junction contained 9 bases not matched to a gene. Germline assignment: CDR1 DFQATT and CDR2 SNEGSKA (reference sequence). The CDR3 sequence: CSARGTSSNGQFF. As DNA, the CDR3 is TGCAGTGCTAGGGGGACTAGCAGTAACGGGCAGTTCTTC.